The entry below gives a single T cell receptor (beta chain) sequence along with its context. This entry comes from a study of blood T cell repertoires in COVID-19. This CDR3 has 15 residues. Germline CDR1 and CDR2: MDHEN and SYDVKM. Losses at the gene ends were 4 bases for V and 1 base for J; bases not matched to a gene: 5. Method: immunoSEQ multiplex PCR; TCRdb's copy keeps in-frame clones and lacks some. Counted here are some 150,000 clones, 81% occurring once; the ten biggest clones make up about 8.4%. This sequence joins TRBV28 and TRBJ1-1, with 8 bases fitting TRBD1. The sequence was obtained from a woman aged 60-70 years with active or convalescent COVID-19. The sample taken for sequencing was peripheral blood. The CDR3 reads CASSSWTGKNTEAFF. The CDR3 DNA reads as TGTGCCAGCAGTTCGTGGACAGGGAAGAACACTGAAGCTTTCTTT.